The T cell receptor beta chain described here comes from a study of control samples from healthy donors and cancer patients. Sequencing used immunoSEQ multiplex PCR; TCRdb keeps in-frame clones, though not all of them. The sample has over 150,000 clones; approximately 96% are singletons. The CDR3 loop spans 15 amino acids. V was pared by 6 bases and J by 4 bases, with 10 bases of the junction left unmatched. Looked up from germline, CDR1 is MNHEY and CDR2 is SVGAGI. The genes are TRBV6-5 and TRBJ2-7, with 9 nucleotides matching TRBD1. The receptor comes from a woman aged 25 to 39 in good health. The specimen sequenced was blood. This chain's CDR3 is CASRPGTGSGYEQYF. The CDR3 region has the DNA TGTGCCAGCAGGCCGGGGACAGGGAGCGGTTACGAGCAGTACTTC.